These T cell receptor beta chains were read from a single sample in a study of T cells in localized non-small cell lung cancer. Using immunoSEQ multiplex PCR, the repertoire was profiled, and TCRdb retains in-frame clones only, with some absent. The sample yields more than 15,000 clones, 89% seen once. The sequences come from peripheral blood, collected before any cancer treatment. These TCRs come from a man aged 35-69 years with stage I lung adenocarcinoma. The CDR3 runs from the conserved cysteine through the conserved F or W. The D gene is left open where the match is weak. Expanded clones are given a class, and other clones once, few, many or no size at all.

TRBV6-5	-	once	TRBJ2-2	CASSYTFNTGELFF	TGTGCCAGCAGTTACACTTTTAACACCGGGGAGCTGTTTTTT
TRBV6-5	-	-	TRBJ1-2	CASSPSSLGGYTF	TGTGCCAGCAGTCCTTCATCGCTGGGAGGCTACACCTTC
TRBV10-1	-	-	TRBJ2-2	CASGGTNTGELFF	TGCGCCAGCGGGGGGACTAACACCGGGGAGCTGTTTTTT
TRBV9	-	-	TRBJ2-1	CASSALGASSYNEQFF	TGTGCCAGCAGCGCGCTCGGGGCCAGCTCCTACAATGAGCAGTTCTTC
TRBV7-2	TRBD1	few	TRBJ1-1	CASSLQGVGTEAFF	TGTGCCAGCAGCTTGCAGGGGGTGGGCACTGAAGCTTTCTTT
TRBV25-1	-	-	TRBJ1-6	CASSGDGSSYNSPLHF	TGTGCCAGCAGTGGGGACGGGAGCTCCTATAATTCACCCCTCCACTTT
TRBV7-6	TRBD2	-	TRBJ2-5	CASSLARTASGTGETQYF	TGTGCCAGCAGCTTAGCCCGTACTGCTAGCGGGACGGGGGAGACCCAGTACTTC
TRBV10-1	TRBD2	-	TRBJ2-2	CASSESGLAGGPPGELFF	TGCGCCAGCAGTGAGTCCGGACTAGCGGGAGGGCCGCCCGGGGAGCTGTTTTTT
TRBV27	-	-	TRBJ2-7	CASTDGTSYEQYF	TGTGCCAGCACGGACGGCACCTCCTACGAGCAGTACTTC
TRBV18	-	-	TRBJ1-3	CASSPENSGNTIYF	TGTGCCAGCTCACCAGAGAACTCTGGAAACACCATATATTTT
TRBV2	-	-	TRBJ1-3	CASSEDRNTIYF	TGTGCCAGCAGTGAAGATAGAAACACCATATATTTT
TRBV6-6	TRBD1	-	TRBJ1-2	CASRRTGRNYGYTF	TGTGCCAGCAGGCGGACAGGGAGAAACTATGGCTACACCTTC
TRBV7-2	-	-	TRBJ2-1	CASSLQMGAYNEQFF	TGTGCCAGCAGCTTACAGATGGGAGCCTACAATGAGCAGTTCTTC
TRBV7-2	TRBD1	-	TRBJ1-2	CASSLEGAPRTGYTF	TGTGCCAGCAGCTTAGAGGGGGCCCCAAGGACTGGCTACACCTTC
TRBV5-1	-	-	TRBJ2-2	CASSFKAEHTGELFF	TGCGCCAGCAGCTTTAAGGCGGAGCACACCGGGGAGCTGTTTTTT
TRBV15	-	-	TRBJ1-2	CATSRDTGTDGYTF	TGTGCCACCAGCAGAGATACAGGGACCGATGGCTACACCTTC
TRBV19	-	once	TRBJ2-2	CASSILGRDTGELFF	TGTGCCAGTAGTATTTTAGGGCGGGACACCGGGGAGCTGTTTTTT
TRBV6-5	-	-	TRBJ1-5	CASSNNQPQHF	TGTGCCAGCAGCAACAATCAGCCCCAGCATTTT
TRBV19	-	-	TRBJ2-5	CASSIGGTVGETQYF	TGTGCCAGTAGTATTGGCGGGACAGTAGGAGAGACCCAGTACTTC
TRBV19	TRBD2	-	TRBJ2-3	CASSGTSASTDTQYF	TGTGCCAGTAGTGGGACTAGCGCGAGCACAGATACGCAGTATTTT
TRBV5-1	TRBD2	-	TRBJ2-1	CASSLGSGSVNEQFF	TGCGCCAGCAGCTTAGGTAGCGGGTCCGTTAATGAGCAGTTCTTC
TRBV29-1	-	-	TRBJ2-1	CSVFDSPLYFF	TGCAGCGTATTTGACTCCCCTCTCTATTTCTTC
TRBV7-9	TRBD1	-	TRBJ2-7	CASSPGQGDYEQYF	TGTGCCAGCAGCCCGGGACAGGGTGATTACGAGCAGTACTTC
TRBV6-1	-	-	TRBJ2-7	CAGGTSYEQYF	TGTGCCGGGGGGACCTCCTACGAGCAGTACTTC
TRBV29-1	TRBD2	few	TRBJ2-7	CSVFISGNYEQYF	TGCAGCGTTTTCATTAGCGGGAACTACGAGCAGTACTTC
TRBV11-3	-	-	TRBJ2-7	CASSLANEQYF	TGTGCCAGCAGCTTAGCCAACGAGCAGTACTTC
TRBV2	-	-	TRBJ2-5	CASNWGTQETQYF	TGTGCCAGCAACTGGGGAACCCAAGAGACCCAGTACTTC
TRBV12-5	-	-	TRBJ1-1	CASGLSPRDTEAFF	TGTGCTAGTGGTTTGTCCCCGCGGGATACTGAAGCTTTCTTT
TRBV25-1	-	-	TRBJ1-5	CASSKKRDLRSNQPQHF	TGTGCCAGCTCCAAAAAGAGGGACCTAAGGAGCAATCAGCCCCAGCATTTT
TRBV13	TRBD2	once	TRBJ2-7	CASRWEGKYEQYF	TGTGCCAGCAGATGGGAGGGGAAGTACGAGCAGTACTTC
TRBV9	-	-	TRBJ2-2	CASSGLTSSTGELFF	TGTGCCAGCAGCGGTCTAACTAGTTCCACCGGGGAGCTGTTTTTT
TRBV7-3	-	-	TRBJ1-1	CASSLSTLNTEAFF	TGTGCCAGCAGCTTATCAACACTGAACACTGAAGCTTTCTTT
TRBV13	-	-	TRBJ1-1	CASSSPRSNTEAFF	TGTGCCAGCAGCTCCCCCCGGTCGAACACTGAAGCTTTCTTT
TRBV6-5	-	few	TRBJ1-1	CASSYSGGNTEAFF	TGTGCCAGCAGTTACTCAGGGGGGAACACTGAAGCTTTCTTT
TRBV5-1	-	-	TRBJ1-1	CASSSVGGYTEAFF	TGCGCCAGCAGCTCTGTGGGGGGGTACACTGAAGCTTTCTTT
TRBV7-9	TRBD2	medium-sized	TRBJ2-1	CASSDSLAGDNEQFF	TGTGCCAGCAGCGATAGTCTAGCGGGAGACAATGAGCAGTTCTTC
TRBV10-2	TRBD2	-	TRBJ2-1	CASREAGGLYNEQFF	TGCGCCAGCAGGGAAGCGGGAGGACTTTACAATGAGCAGTTCTTC
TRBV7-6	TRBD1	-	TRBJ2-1	CASSSGDRVLDEQFF	TGTGCCAGCAGCTCTGGGGACAGGGTTTTGGATGAGCAGTTCTTC
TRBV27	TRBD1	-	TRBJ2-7	CASSGQDSSYEQYF	TGTGCCAGCAGTGGACAGGACTCATCCTACGAGCAGTACTTC
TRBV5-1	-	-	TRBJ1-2	CASSLEGGGYTF	TGCGCCAGCAGCTTGGAAGGGGGAGGCTACACCTTC
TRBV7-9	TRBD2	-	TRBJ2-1	CASSLSLAGGYNEQFF	TGTGCCAGCAGCTTAAGTCTAGCGGGGGGGTACAATGAGCAGTTCTTC
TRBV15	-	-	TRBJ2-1	CATSRGAQTYEQFF	TGTGCCACCAGCAGGGGGGCTCAGACGTATGAGCAGTTCTTC
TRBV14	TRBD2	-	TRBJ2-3	CASSQHTSGTREYF	TGTGCCAGCAGCCAGCATACCTCCGGGACTAGAGAGTATTTT
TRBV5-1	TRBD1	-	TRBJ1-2	CASSNDRGLGGYTF	TGCGCCAGCAGCAACGACAGGGGGCTGGGAGGCTACACCTTC
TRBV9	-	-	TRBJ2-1	CASSPSRAAYNEQFF	TGTGCCAGCAGCCCTAGTCGTGCAGCCTACAATGAGCAGTTCTTC
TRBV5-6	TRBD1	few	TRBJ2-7	CASSLGGDYEQYF	TGTGCCAGCAGCTTAGGGGGCGACTACGAGCAGTACTTC
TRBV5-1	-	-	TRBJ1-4	CASSGRGEDNEKLFF	TGCGCCAGCTCTGGACGAGGGGAGGATAATGAAAAACTGTTTTTT
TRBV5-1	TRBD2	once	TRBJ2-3	CASSSRTSGMSTDTQYF	TGCGCCAGCAGCTCTCGGACTAGCGGGATGAGCACAGATACGCAGTATTTT
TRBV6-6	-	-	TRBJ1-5	CASTWPGAQPQHF	TGTGCCAGCACTTGGCCAGGGGCTCAGCCCCAGCATTTT
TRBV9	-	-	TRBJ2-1	CASSVAGAGLEFF	TGTGCCAGCAGCGTAGCTGGGGCGGGGTTGGAATTCTTC
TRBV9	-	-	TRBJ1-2	CASSVALQGPGGYTF	TGTGCCAGCAGCGTAGCCTTACAGGGTCCCGGGGGCTACACCTTC